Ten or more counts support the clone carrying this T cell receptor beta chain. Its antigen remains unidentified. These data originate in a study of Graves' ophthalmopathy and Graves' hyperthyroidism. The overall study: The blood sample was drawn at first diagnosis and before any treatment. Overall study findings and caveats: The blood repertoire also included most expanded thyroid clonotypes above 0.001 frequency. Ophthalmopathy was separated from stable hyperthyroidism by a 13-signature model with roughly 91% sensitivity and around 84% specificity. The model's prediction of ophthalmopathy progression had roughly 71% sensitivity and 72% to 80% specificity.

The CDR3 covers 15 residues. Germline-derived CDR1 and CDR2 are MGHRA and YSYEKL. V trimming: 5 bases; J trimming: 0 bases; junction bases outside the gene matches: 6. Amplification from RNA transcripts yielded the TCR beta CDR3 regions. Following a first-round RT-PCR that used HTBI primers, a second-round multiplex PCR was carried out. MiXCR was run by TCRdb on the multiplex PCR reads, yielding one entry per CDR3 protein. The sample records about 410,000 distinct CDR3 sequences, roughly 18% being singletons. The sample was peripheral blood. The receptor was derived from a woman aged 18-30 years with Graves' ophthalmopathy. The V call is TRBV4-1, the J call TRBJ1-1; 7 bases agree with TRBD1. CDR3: CASSSPTGLNTEAFF. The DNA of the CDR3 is TGCGCCAGCAGCTCTCCGACAGGGTTGAACACTGAAGCTTTCTTT.